The 28 T cell receptor beta chains reported below all come from one sample, sequenced in a study of T cells after posttransplantation cyclophosphamide. Repertoires were generated with immunoSEQ multiplex PCR, while TCRdb's copy carries only in-frame clones and drops some. The sample lists 10,000 to 13,000 clones, roughly 86% seen once, with 25% to 35% in the top ten. Cyclophosphamide on days +3 and +4 followed busulfan-fludarabine conditioning and a marrow graft. Material: CD4+ T cells sorted from PBMCs, obtained after allogeneic stem cell transplant with posttransplant cyclophosphamide. Receptors were obtained from a young adult male patient who received an allogeneic stem cell transplant from a related donor, was CMV-positive, and had acute GVHD only. Some T cells may have come from the graft donor.

This clone was detected once. The chain couples TRBV19 to TRBJ1-5, with a possible D match to TRBD1 (6 bases). V was trimmed by 5 bases and J by 6 bases, leaving 14 bases between them. CDR3 length: 14 amino acids. Germline V gives CDR1 LNHDA, CDR2 SQIVND (reference sequence). This chain's CDR3 is CASSPGAQGQPQHF. The DNA for the CDR3 is TGTGCCAGTAGTCCAGGGGCCCAGGGTCAGCCCCAGCATTTT.

V usage is TRBV14 and J usage is TRBJ2-1; 8 bases agree with TRBD2. In germline, CDR1 is SGHDN, CDR2 FVKESK. With V trimmed by 0 bases and J by 3 bases, 1 base remained unmatched. This CDR3 region has 15 residues. This chain's CDR3 is CASSQDRGGYNEQFF. CDR3 coding DNA: TGTGCCAGCAGCCAAGACCGGGGGGGCTACAATGAGCAGTTCTTC.

This chain uses TRBV5-1 with TRBJ1-1, with 9 bases fitting TRBD1. The V gene's germline CDR1 is SGHRS and CDR2 YFSETQ. The CDR3 runs to 15 residues. V shed 5 bases, J shed 4 bases, and the junction held 9 bases outside the gene matches. Here the CDR3 DNA reads TGCGCCAGCAGTTTATCCGGGACAGGGTCCACTGAAGCTTTCTTT. This codes for CASSLSGTGSTEAFF.

V is TRBV10-3 and J is TRBJ2-3; TRBD2 matches 7 bases. Germline lookup yields CDR1 ENHRY and CDR2 SYGVKD. Germline trimming cut 4 bases from V and 5 bases from J; bases unmatched to any gene: 0. The CDR3 totals 12 residues. Here the CDR3 reads CAISGEGDTQYF. The CDR3 DNA is TGTGCCATCAGTGGGGAGGGAGATACGCAGTATTTT.

The chain is built from TRBV25-1 and TRBJ1-1; D gene uncertain. V lost 4 bases and J lost 1, with 13 bases in between. This CDR3 comprises 15 residues. Germline loops: CDR1 MGHDK, CDR2 SYGVNS. CDR3 nucleotides: TGTGCCAGCAGTGCGGCGGGTCATTGGAACACTGAAGCTTTCTTT. Its protein is CASSAAGHWNTEAFF.

The V call is TRBV2, the J call TRBJ2-7; TRBD2 matches at 8 bases. Germline assignment: CDR1 SNHLY and CDR2 FYNNEI. V dropped 6 bases and J dropped 3; count of bases not matched to a gene: 4. The CDR3 has 13 amino acids. As DNA, the CDR3 is TGTGCCAGCAGCGGGGGGACTAGCTACGAGCAGTACTTC. Residues: CASSGGTSYEQYF.

V gene TRBV7-9 combines with J gene TRBJ1-2; D is unclear. Germline CDR1 SEHNR, CDR2 FQNEAQ (reference sequence). The CDR3 is 13 amino acids. Trimming stripped 1 base from V and 6 bases from J, with 9 bases between. The CDR3 nucleotides read TGTGCCAGCAGCTTAGACGCGGGAAATGGCTACACCTTC. It encodes CASSLDAGNGYTF.

V gene TRBV4-3 combines with J gene TRBJ2-1; the match to TRBD2 covers 15 bases. Trimming removed 4 bases from V and 1 base from J; junction bases left unmatched: 5. CDR3 length equals 18 residues. From germline, CDR1 is LGHNA and CDR2 YSLEER. The CDR3 DNA follows: TGCGCCAGCAGCCCCCGGACTAGCGGGGGGGGGTCCTACAATGAGCAGTTCTTC. Its protein is CASSPRTSGGGSYNEQFF.

For the CDR3, the DNA is TGTGCCAGCAGTTTGGCAGGGCGCCATGGCTACACCTTC. This encodes CASSLAGRHGYTF. V usage is TRBV28 and J usage is TRBJ1-2, with a possible D match to TRBD1 (5 bases). Trimming stripped 3 bases from V and 6 bases from J, with 11 bases between. The CDR3 consists of 13 residues. Per germline, CDR1 MDHEN and CDR2 SYDVKM.

The V and J genes are TRBV9 and TRBJ1-2; TRBD1 might be the D (6 bases). The V gene lost 2 bases and the J gene lost 0 bases, with 11 bases spanning the gap. Germline V gene data show CDR1 as SGDLS and CDR2 as YYNGEE. This CDR3 contains 15 residues. The CDR3 sequence is CASSVGQSANYGYTF. The CDR3 coding sequence is TGTGCCAGCAGCGTCGGACAGTCTGCTAACTATGGCTACACCTTC.

The gene calls are TRBV2 and TRBJ2-7, with 7 nucleotides matching TRBD1. V shed 5 bases and J 6 bases; nucleotides not matched to a gene: 10. Germline V lookup: CDR1 SNHLY, CDR2 FYNNEI. The CDR3 spans 14 residues. In DNA, the CDR3 is TGTGCCAGCAGTCCCGCCGGACAGGTCGGCGAGCAGTACTTC. Its translation is CASSPAGQVGEQYF.

This sequence joins TRBV2 and TRBJ1-4, with TRBD1 matching over 11 bases. V lost 1 base, J lost 0 bases, and 1 base stayed unmatched. Per the germline V gene, CDR1 is SNHLY and CDR2 is FYNNEI. The CDR3 contains 17 residues. CDR3 DNA sequence: TGTGCCAGCAGTGAAGGGACAGGGGGCCCAACTAATGAAAAACTGTTTTTT. Protein sequence: CASSEGTGGPTNEKLFF.

This chain uses TRBV30 with TRBJ2-5; 7 bases match TRBD1. This CDR3 is built from 14 residues. Germline V gives CDR1 GTSNPN, CDR2 SVGIG (reference sequence). With V trimmed by 0 bases and J by 5 bases, 6 bases remained unmatched. CDR3 DNA: TGTGCCTGGAGTGTACGACAGGGAATGGAGACCCAGTACTTC. Its translation is CAWSVRQGMETQYF.

J is TRBJ2-3 and V is TRBV15; possible D gene TRBD1, 6 bases. Between the trimmed V and J ends, which lost 1 base and 0 bases, there was a span of 11 bases. CDR3 length: 16 amino acids. Germline CDR1 is LNHNV and CDR2 is YYDKDF (reference sequence). The CDR3 loop reads CATSRATDSSTDTQYF. CDR3 coding DNA: TGTGCCACCAGCAGAGCCACGGACAGTAGCACAGATACGCAGTATTTT.

The genes are TRBV19 and TRBJ2-5; TRBD2 agrees at 7 bases. Germline assignment: CDR1 LNHDA and CDR2 SQIVND (reference sequence). V shed 5 bases, J shed 0 bases, and the junction held 12 bases outside the gene matches. The CDR3 spans 17 residues. The chain's CDR3 is CASSALWAAGNQETQYF. The CDR3 DNA is TGTGCCAGTAGTGCGCTTTGGGCAGCGGGAAACCAAGAGACCCAGTACTTC.

The J gene is TRBJ2-5, the V gene TRBV4-2, with TRBD2 matching 12 bases. Losses at the gene ends were 1 base for V and 4 bases for J; bases not matched to a gene: 7. CDR1 is LGHNA and CDR2 is YNFKEQ in the germline V gene. The CDR3 length is 17 residues. CDR3 nucleotide sequence: TGTGCCAGCAGCCAAGTAGGGGCTAGCGGGGGGGCAGAGACCCAGTACTTC. This translates into CASSQVGASGGAETQYF.

The chain carries TRBV27 and TRBJ1-5; 7 bases are a match to TRBD1. The trim removed 5 bases at V and 4 bases at J, leaving 5 bases unmatched. CDR3 length: 14 residues. Germline CDR1 is MNHEY and CDR2 is SMNVEV (reference sequence). CDR3 in DNA: TGTGCCAGCAGTGCAACAGGGGCGAATCAGCCCCAGCATTTT. This translates into CASSATGANQPQHF.

The chain links TRBV25-1 to TRBJ2-2; the D is unclear. This CDR3 spans 16 amino acids. Trimming removed 6 bases from V and 1 base from J, with 15 bases in between. The germline V gene has CDR1 MGHDK and CDR2 SYGVNS. This chain's CDR3 is CASSDPEDMNTGELFF. The CDR3 DNA reads TGTGCCAGCAGCGATCCAGAGGATATGAACACCGGGGAGCTGTTTTTT.

Here the CDR3 reads CASSQGGSYNSPLHF. The CDR3 bases are TGTGCCAGCAGCCAAGGGGGTAGTTATAATTCACCCCTCCACTTT. The rearrangement links TRBV9 to TRBJ1-6, with a weak D call TRBD1 (6 bases). The CDR3 has 15 amino acids. Per germline, CDR1 SGDLS and CDR2 YYNGEE. Trimming shortened V by 4 bases and J by 4 bases, and 12 bases separated the two germline ends.

This chain uses TRBV5-6 with TRBJ2-6; D gene ambiguous. With 1 base removed from V and 0 bases from J, the gap between germline ends came to 5 bases. CDR3 length equals 15 residues. Germline V CDR1 and CDR2: SGHDT, YYEEEE. The CDR3 is CASSLSLSGANVLTF. In DNA, the CDR3 is TGTGCCAGCAGCTTGAGCCTCTCTGGGGCCAACGTCCTGACTTTC.

V is TRBV5-1 and J is TRBJ2-1; 8 bases fit TRBD2. V shed 4 bases, J shed 4 bases, and the junction held 4 bases outside the gene matches. The CDR3 runs 14 residues. Germline V gene data show CDR1 as SGHRS and CDR2 as YFSETQ. DNA for the CDR3: TGCGCCAGCAGCCCGGGGGGGCCTTACAATGAGCAGTTCTTC. It codes for CASSPGGPYNEQFF.

The chain carries TRBV30 and TRBJ1-4; D not certain. Looked up from germline, CDR1 is GTSNPN and CDR2 is SVGIG (reference sequence). V was shortened by 0 bases and J by 7 bases, with 6 bases between the two germline ends. CDR3 length: 12 amino acids. The CDR3 DNA reads TGTGCCTGGAGTGTACTTCGTGAAAAACTGTTTTTT. Amino acids: CAWSVLREKLFF.

The rearrangement uses TRBV28 and TRBJ1-1; D might be TRBD1 (6 bases). Germline V gene data show CDR1 as MDHEN and CDR2 as SYDVKM. This CDR3 spans 17 amino acids. V gave up 0 bases and J gave up 0 bases, with 14 bases separating them. This chain's CDR3 is CASSLWKGDMMNTEAFF. Written as DNA, the CDR3 is TGTGCCAGCAGTTTATGGAAAGGGGACATGATGAACACTGAAGCTTTCTTT.

Notes on this clone: At one of its ends the junction is not consistent with the germline gene, which may arise from a read error. The chain is built from TRBV6-5 and TRBJ2-2, with 7 bases identical to TRBD2. This CDR3 has 15 residues. Germline lookup yields CDR1 MNHEY and CDR2 SVGAGI. Written as DNA, the CDR3 is TGTGCCAGCAGTTATGGGGGGGGAGACACAGGGGAGCTGTTTTTT. Its protein is CASSYGGGDTGELFF.

This chain uses TRBV7-2 with TRBJ2-7; 7 nucleotides align to TRBD2. The germline CDR1 and CDR2 sequences are SGHTA and FQGNSA. After removal of 2 bases from V and 1 base from J, the junction contained 5 bases not matched to a gene. CDR3 length: 15 residues. For the CDR3, the DNA is TGTGCCAGCAGCTTATACGGGGGGTTTTCCTACGAGCAGTACTTC. Its protein product is CASSLYGGFSYEQYF.

The CDR3 sequence is CASSTRDRVETQYF. The CDR3, as DNA: TGTGCCAGTAGTACCCGGGACAGGGTAGAGACCCAGTACTTC. The J gene is TRBJ2-5, the V gene TRBV19; 9 bases agree with TRBD1. There are 14 residues in the CDR3. V lost 4 bases to trimming and J lost 4 bases; unmatched junction nucleotides: 4. CDR1 is LNHDA and CDR2 is SQIVND in the germline V gene (reference sequence).

The chain combines TRBV7-3 with TRBJ2-7, with D uncertain. The germline V and J ends were trimmed by 2 bases and 6 bases, with 11 bases remaining between them. The CDR3 contains 13 residues. Germline V gene lookup returns CDR1 SGHTA and CDR2 FQGTGA. The CDR3 here is CASSLDGLREQYF. CDR3 bases: TGTGCCAGCAGCTTAGATGGGCTACGCGAGCAGTACTTC.

This sequence joins TRBV6-1 and TRBJ2-7, with D tentatively TRBD1 (6 bases). This CDR3 region has 15 residues. Germline V lookup: CDR1 MNHNS, CDR2 SASEGT. Trimming cost V 4 bases and J 0 bases, with 13 bases left between them. In DNA form, the CDR3 reads TGTGCCAGCAGTGGTCAGGGACACAACTCCTACGAGCAGTACTTC. Protein: CASSGQGHNSYEQYF.